This T cell receptor beta chain was documented in a study of blood T cell repertoires in COVID-19. Produced via immunoSEQ multiplex PCR; TCRdb's table is partial and in-frame only. The data contain 130,000 to 150,000 clones, roughly 90% of them singletons. V lost 4 bases, J lost 3 bases, and 6 bases stayed unmatched. This CDR3 region has 16 residues. CDR1 is SGHRS, CDR2 YFSETQ, per germline. Sequenced input: peripheral blood. V usage is TRBV5-1 and J usage is TRBJ2-2, with 10 bases matching TRBD1. This clonotype was sampled from a man aged 50 or older with active or convalescent COVID-19. The CDR3: CASSPADRGDTGELFF. The CDR3 DNA sequence: TGCGCCAGCAGCCCGGCGGACAGGGGGGACACCGGGGAGCTGTTTTTT.